This is a list of T cell receptor beta chains from one sample in a study of shared T cell receptors in the human thymus. Only in-frame clones appear in the TCRdb table, and some are missing; sequencing was by immunoSEQ multiplex PCR. The repertoire consists of 700,000 or so clones, with around 85% occurring once and the leading ten covering roughly 0.01%. In addition, the sample was reused for a study of human thymus T cells.

The sample was thymocytes. These receptors were obtained from a girl less than two years old with a congenital heart defect. CDR3s leave out the opening cysteine and the closing phenylalanine or tryptophan. The size field is filled for only some rows; it gives once, few, many or a size class.

.,TRBV28,ASSFGPVDSYEQY
.,TRBV6-6,ASSYGTGVVQETQY
.,TRBV5-1,ASSSRGPQY
.,TRBV9,ASSQGGVTGPQETQY
.,TRBV6-4,ASSDSMGSTEAF
.,TRBV2,ASNTGQRLLSGANVLT
.,TRBV10-3,AIGGVIHRNTGELF
.,TRBV10-2,ASSMPGRTEAF
.,TRBV28,ASSLGRRRGNQPQH
.,TRBV18,ASTTGGGNEQF
.,TRBV5-6,ASSLDRASGNTIY
.,TRBV5-8,ASSKDRVPTDTQY
.,TRBV5-1,ASSRQRTGRGAFSYNEQF
once,TRBV19,ASSRRTSGATQETQY
.,TRBV9,ASSAGTGDETQY
.,TRBV27,ASSSEALSFLHTGELF